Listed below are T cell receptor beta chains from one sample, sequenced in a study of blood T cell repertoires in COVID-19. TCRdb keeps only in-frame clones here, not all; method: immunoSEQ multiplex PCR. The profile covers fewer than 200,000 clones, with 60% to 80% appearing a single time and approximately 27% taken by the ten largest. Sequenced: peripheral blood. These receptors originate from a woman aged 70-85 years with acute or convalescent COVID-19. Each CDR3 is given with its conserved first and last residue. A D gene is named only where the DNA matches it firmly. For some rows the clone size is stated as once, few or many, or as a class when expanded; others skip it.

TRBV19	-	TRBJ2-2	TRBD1	TGTGCCAGTAGCATGAGGGGGCTACGGACCGGGGAGCTGTTTTTT	CASSMRGLRTGELFF
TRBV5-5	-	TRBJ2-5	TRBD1	TGTGCCAGCAGCTTAGGGACAGCCGCCGAGACCCAGTACTTC	CASSLGTAAETQYF
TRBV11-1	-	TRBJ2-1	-	TGTGCCAGCAGCTTAGGGTCCCGAGGGCGTGAGCAGTTCTTC	CASSLGSRGREQFF
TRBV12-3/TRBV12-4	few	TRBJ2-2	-	TGTGCCAGCAACTCTAACACCGGGGAGCTGTTTTTT	CASNSNTGELFF
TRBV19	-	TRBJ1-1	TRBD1	TGTGCCAGTAGTACCCGACAGGGGATGAACACTGAAGCTTTCTTT	CASSTRQGMNTEAFF
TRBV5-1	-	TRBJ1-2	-	TGCGCCAGCAGCTTGGAAGTGGGGGCAGCTGGCTACACCTTC	CASSLEVGAAGYTF
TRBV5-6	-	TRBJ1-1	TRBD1	TGTGCCAGCAGCATGACAGGGGAAGCTTTCTTT	CASSMTGEAFF
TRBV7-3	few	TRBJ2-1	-	TGTGCCAGCAGCTTACAACCGGGTCGCGCCTCCAATGAGCAGTTCTTC	CASSLQPGRASNEQFF
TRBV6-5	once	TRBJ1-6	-	TGTGCCAGCAGTTATGGAGGCGGCAATTCACCCCTCCACTTT	CASSYGGGNSPLHF
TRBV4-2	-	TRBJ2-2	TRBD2	TGTGCCAGCAGCCTCGGAATAGCGGGAGCTGGGACCGGGGAGCTGTTTTTT	CASSLGIAGAGTGELFF
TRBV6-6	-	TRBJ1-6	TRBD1	TGTGCCAGCAGTGGACAGGGGGCAGGGTCACCCCTCCACTTT	CASSGQGAGSPLHF
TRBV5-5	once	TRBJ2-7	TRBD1	TGTGCCAGCAGCATCATCGGGACAGAGAACTACGAGCAGTACTTC	CASSIIGTENYEQYF
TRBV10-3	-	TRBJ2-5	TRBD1	TGTGCCACCCGGTCCCGGGACAGCCAAGAGACCCAGTACTTC	CATRSRDSQETQYF
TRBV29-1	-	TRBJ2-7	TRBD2	TGCAGCGGTGGGGACTACGCTAGTGAGCAGTACTTC	CSGGDYASEQYF
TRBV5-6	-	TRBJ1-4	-	TGTGCCAGCACCGGACAGCGGTGGAGCACTAATGAAAAACTGTTTTTT	CASTGQRWSTNEKLFF
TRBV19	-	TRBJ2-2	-	TGTGCCAGTAGACCGGGACACCTGAACACCGGGGAGCTGTTTTTT	CASRPGHLNTGELFF
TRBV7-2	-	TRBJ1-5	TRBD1	TGTGCCAGCAGCTTCGGCCGGGACAGGAACAATCAGCCCCAGCATTTT	CASSFGRDRNNQPQHF
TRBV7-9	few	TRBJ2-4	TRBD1	TGTGCCAGCAGCAGGGACAGTCTACTCGGAAACATTCAGTACTTC	CASSRDSLLGNIQYF
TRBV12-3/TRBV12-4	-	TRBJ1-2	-	TGTGCCAGCAGTTTAGGAGGAGTCTATGGCTACACCTTC	CASSLGGVYGYTF
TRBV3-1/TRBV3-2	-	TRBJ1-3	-	TGTGCCAGCAGCCAACGTGGGGCGGGAGGAAACACCATATATTTT	CASSQRGAGGNTIYF
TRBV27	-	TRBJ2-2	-	TGTGCCAGCAGTTTTCGCGGGGCTCCCAGCACCGGGGAGCTGTTTTTT	CASSFRGAPSTGELFF
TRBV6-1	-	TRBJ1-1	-	TGTGCCAGCAGTGAAGCACCCAATACTTTTACCTTGAACACTGAAGCTTTCTTT	CASSEAPNTFTLNTEAFF
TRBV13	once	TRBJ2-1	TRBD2	TGTGCCAGCAGCTTAAGGGGGAGGGGACTAGCGGGTCTCTCCTACAATGAGCAGTTCTTC	CASSLRGRGLAGLSYNEQFF
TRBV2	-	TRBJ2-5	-	TGTGCCAGCAGTGAAGCTGGGGGCGACTTGGAGACCCAGTACTTC	CASSEAGGDLETQYF
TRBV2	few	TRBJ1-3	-	TGTGCCAGCAGTGCGCATGGGGCATCTGGAAACACCATATATTTT	CASSAHGASGNTIYF
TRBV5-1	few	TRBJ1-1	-	TGCGCCAGCAGCTTGGTGCGGGGGGGTCGAACTGAAGCTTTCTTT	CASSLVRGGRTEAFF
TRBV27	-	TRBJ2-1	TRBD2	TGTGCCAGCAGTGACTTAGCGGGAGTGGGTGAGCAGTTCTTC	CASSDLAGVGEQFF
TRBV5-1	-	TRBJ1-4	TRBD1	TGCGCCAGCAGCTTGCTGTCCGGGACAGGGTTAGGCGAAAAACTGTTTTTT	CASSLLSGTGLGEKLFF
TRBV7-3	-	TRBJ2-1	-	TGTGCCAGCAGCCCTATACTAGCAGGGCACGGTGAGCAGTTCTTC	CASSPILAGHGEQFF
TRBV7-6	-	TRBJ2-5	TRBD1	TGTGCCAGCAGCTTCGGGACAGCTGAAGAGACCCAGTACTTC	CASSFGTAEETQYF
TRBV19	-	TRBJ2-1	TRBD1	TGTGCCAGTAGTCGGGACAGAGACAATGAGCAGTTCTTC	CASSRDRDNEQFF
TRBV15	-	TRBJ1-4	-	TGTGCCACCAGCCGGGGAGCCGGGGGGGCTAATGAAAAACTGTTTTTT	CATSRGAGGANEKLFF
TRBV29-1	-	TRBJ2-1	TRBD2	TGCAGCGTTGACGTACTAGCGGTTGAGCAGTTCTTC	CSVDVLAVEQFF
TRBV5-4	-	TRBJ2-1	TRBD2	TGTGCCAGCAGCAAGGTAGCGGGAGAGGTCAATGAGCAGTTCTTC	CASSKVAGEVNEQFF
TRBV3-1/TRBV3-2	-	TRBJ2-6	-	TGTGCCAGCAGCCAAGATATGTTTGTAGGGGGCTCTGGGGCCAACGTCCTGACTTTC	CASSQDMFVGGSGANVLTF
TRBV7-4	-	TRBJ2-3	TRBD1	TGTGCCAGCAGCTCCGGACAGGGAAGGACAGATACGCAGTATTTT	CASSSGQGRTDTQYF
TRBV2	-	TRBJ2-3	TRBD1	TGTGCCAGCACCGGGACAGGGGGTAGCACAGATACGCAGTATTTT	CASTGTGGSTDTQYF
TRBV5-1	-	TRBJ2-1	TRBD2	TGCGCCAGCAGCTTAATGGCGGGAGGTTCCTACAATGAGCAGTTCTTC	CASSLMAGGSYNEQFF
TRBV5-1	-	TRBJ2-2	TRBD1	TGCGCCAGCATAAGTCCCGGGACAGGGAACACCGGGGAGCTGTTTTTT	CASISPGTGNTGELFF
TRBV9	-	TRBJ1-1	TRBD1	TGTGCCAGCAGCACCCAGGGGGTAACTGAAGCTTTCTTT	CASSTQGVTEAFF
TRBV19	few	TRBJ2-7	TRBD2	TGTGCCAGTAGTGCCGCACTAGCGGGAGGGCCCCAGGAGCAGTACTTC	CASSAALAGGPQEQYF
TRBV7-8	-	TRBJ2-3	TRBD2	TGTGCCAGCATACGGGGAGGGTTTCCGAGCACAGATACGCAGTATTTT	CASIRGGFPSTDTQYF
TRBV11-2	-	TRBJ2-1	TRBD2	TGTGCCAGCAGCTTCTCGGGGGGTCAAGGGGAGCAGTTCTTC	CASSFSGGQGEQFF
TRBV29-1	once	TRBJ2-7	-	TGCAGCGTTGTCAGGGACTTTAACTACGAGCAGTACTTC	CSVVRDFNYEQYF
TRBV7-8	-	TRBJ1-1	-	TGTGCCAGCAGCTTAGCGAGGACATTGAGCACTGAAGCTTTCTTT	CASSLARTLSTEAFF
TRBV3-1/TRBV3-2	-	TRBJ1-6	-	TGTGCCAGCAGCCAGGGCGGGCTTGTAGGGAATTCACCCCTCCACTTT	CASSQGGLVGNSPLHF